These 19 T cell receptor beta chains were sequenced from one sample in a study of neoadjuvant anti-PD-1 for oral cavity cancer. Time point: after neoadjuvant nivolumab, at surgical resection. Using immunoSEQ multiplex PCR, the repertoire was profiled, and TCRdb retains in-frame clones only, with some absent. The data hold tens of thousands of clones, with approximately 85% observed a single time. The sequencing used PBMCs, collected after nivolumab (anti-PD-1) treatment. The receptor set was obtained from a person between 35 and 79 years old with oral cavity squamous cell carcinoma.

The chain recombines TRBV11-3 with TRBJ1-1; unclear D gene. This CDR3 has 13 amino acids. CDR1 is SGHNT, CDR2 YENEEA, per germline. Between the trimmed V and J ends, which lost 1 base and 7 bases, there was a span of 10 bases. The CDR3 region is CASSLVRGSEAFF. Written as DNA, the CDR3 is TGTGCCAGCAGCTTAGTACGTGGGAGTGAAGCTTTCTTT. The complete variable domain, with remaining parts taken from reference TRBV11-3 and TRBJ1-1, reads EAGVVQSPRYKIIEKKQPVAFWCNPISGHNTLYWYLQNLGQGPELLIRYENEEAVDDSQLPKDRFSAERLKGVDSTLKIQPAELGDSAVYLCASSLVRGSEAFFGQGTRLTVV.

This clone was seen a few times. The V call is TRBV2, the J call TRBJ2-5; 8 bases align to TRBD2. Germline CDR1 SNHLY, CDR2 FYNNEI. The CDR3 length is 13 residues. J lost 5 bases, V lost 2 bases, and 1 base had no gene match. This CDR3 is CASSEPGGETQYF. Here the CDR3 DNA reads TGTGCCAGCAGTGAACCGGGGGGGGAGACCCAGTACTTC.

This chain connects TRBV6-5 to TRBJ2-5, with TRBD2 matching 15 bases. V shed 7 bases, J shed 4 bases, and the junction held 1 base outside the gene matches. CDR1 is MNHEY, CDR2 SVGAGI, per germline. The CDR3 is made up of 14 amino acids. CDR3 DNA: TGTGCCAGCAAGGGACTAGCGGGAGGAGAGACCCAGTACTTC. This sequence encodes CASKGLAGGETQYF.

The genes are TRBV6-1 and TRBJ2-2, with D tentatively TRBD2 (6 bases). The CDR3 runs to 14 residues. The V end lost 8 bases, the J end lost 3 bases, and 13 bases lay between the germline ends. Looked up from germline, CDR1 is MNHNS and CDR2 is SASEGT. CDR3 DNA sequence: TGTGCCAGCGGGGAGGTGTCGGACACCGGGGAGCTGTTTTTT. Amino acids: CASGEVSDTGELFF.

The CDR3, as DNA: TGTGCCAGCAGCGGAGGGGGGCCCAATCAGCCCCAGCATTTT. Translating gives CASSGGGPNQPQHF. The rearrangement uses TRBV5-5 and TRBJ1-5; TRBD1 is a possible D gene (6 bases). CDR1 SGHKS and CDR2 YYEKEE come from the germline V gene (reference sequence). The V gene lost 4 bases and the J gene lost 3 bases, with 11 bases spanning the gap. The CDR3 is 14 residues long.

This clone was picked up one time. The chain joins TRBV11-2 to TRBJ2-1; unclear D gene. The CDR3 has 13 amino acids. Germline lookup yields CDR1 SGHAT and CDR2 FQNNGV. The V end lost 1 base, the J end lost 2 bases, and 3 bases lay between the germline ends. The CDR3 DNA sequence: TGTGCCAGCAGCTTAGGGACCTACAATGAGCAGTTCTTC. This codes for CASSLGTYNEQFF.

The J gene is TRBJ1-5, the V gene TRBV27; no clear D. Germline lookup yields CDR1 MNHEY and CDR2 SMNVEV (reference sequence). V was shortened by 3 bases and J by 7 bases, with 10 bases between the two germline ends. The CDR3 is made up of 13 amino acids. CDR3 bases: TGTGCCAGCAGTTTTGGAGGGAAACAGCCCCAGCATTTT. This translates into CASSFGGKQPQHF.

The J gene is TRBJ1-5, the V gene TRBV7-3, with 10 bases aligning to TRBD1. Germline trimming cut 5 bases from V and 3 bases from J; bases unmatched to any gene: 13. This CDR3 comprises 18 residues. Germline loops: CDR1 SGHTA, CDR2 FQGTGA. CDR3: CASSMTGTGASNNQPQHF. The CDR3 coding sequence is TGTGCCAGCAGCATGACCGGGACAGGGGCGAGTAACAATCAGCCCCAGCATTTT.

This chain links TRBV6-1 with TRBJ1-5; possible D gene TRBD1, 6 bases. V was trimmed by 4 bases and J by 5 bases, leaving 9 bases between them. Germline-derived CDR1 and CDR2 are MNHNS and SASEGT. This CDR3 is built from 13 residues. The CDR3 coding sequence is TGTGCCAGCAGTGCGGACAGAGATCAGCCCCAGCATTTT. This gives the protein CASSADRDQPQHF.

The V and J genes are TRBV12-2 and TRBJ1-3; TRBD1, the table's D call, lacks a check against the DNA. TRBV12-2 is a pseudogene segment. CDR3 length: 16 residues. The CDR3 loop reads CASRSHREKMGNTIYF. The CDR3 bases are TGTGCAAGTCGCTCCCACAGGGAGAAGATGGGAAACACCATATATTTT.

The J gene is TRBJ2-5, the V gene TRBV5-6, with 10 positions matching TRBD2. V gave up 2 bases and J gave up 4 bases; unmatched junction bases: 5. The CDR3 has 15 amino acids. CDR1 and CDR2 from the germline V gene are SGHDT and YYEEEE. The CDR3 region has the DNA TGTGCCAGCAGCTTAGCGGGAGGGCCGGGAGAGACCCAGTACTTC. This codes for CASSLAGGPGETQYF. The complete variable domain, with remaining parts taken from reference TRBV5-6 and TRBJ2-5, reads DAGVTQSPTHLIKTRGQQVTLRCSPKSGHDTVSWYQQALGQGPQFIFQYYEEEERQRGNFPDRFSGHQFPNYSSELNVNALLLGDSALYLCASSLAGGPGETQYFGPGTRLLVL.

This chain joins TRBV10-1 and TRBJ2-5; D is perhaps TRBD1 (6 bases). This CDR3 is 13 amino acids long. Trimming cost V 5 bases and J 2 bases, with 9 bases left between them. Germline V gene sequence: CDR1 WNHNN, CDR2 SYGVQD (reference sequence). Here the CDR3 DNA reads TGCGCCAGCAGTCGGGACATACAAGAGACCCAGTACTTC. The encoded protein is CASSRDIQETQYF.

The chain couples TRBV19 to TRBJ1-4, with TRBD1 identical over 7 bases. J gave up 7 bases and V 7 bases, and 0 bases lay outside the gene matches. Per germline, CDR1 LNHDA and CDR2 SQIVND (reference sequence). This CDR3 spans 11 amino acids. CDR3 DNA sequence: TGTGCCAGTAACAGGGGTGAAAAACTGTTTTTT. The encoded protein is CASNRGEKLFF. The full variable domain, its missing parts supplied by reference TRBV19 and TRBJ1-4, is DGGITQSPKYLFRKEGQNVTLSCEQNLNHDAMYWYRQDPGQGLRLIYYSQIVNDFQKGDIAEGYSVSREKKESFPLTVTSAQKNPTAFYLCASNRGEKLFFGSGTQLSVL.

This rearrangement joins TRBV7-9 to TRBJ1-1; a weak D match, TRBD1 (6 bases). Germline V gene sequence: CDR1 SEHNR, CDR2 FQNEAQ (reference sequence). V dropped 6 bases and J dropped 4 bases, with 9 bases sitting between them. The CDR3 contains 12 residues. Here the CDR3 reads CASSSRGTEAFF. The CDR3 DNA reads TGTGCCAGCAGTAGCAGGGGCACTGAAGCTTTCTTT.

The J gene is TRBJ1-3, the V gene TRBV11-2; the D gene is possibly TRBD1 (6 bases). The CDR3 has 16 residues. V gave up 5 bases and J gave up 0 bases, with 14 bases separating them. In germline, CDR1 is SGHAT, CDR2 FQNNGV. The CDR3 DNA sequence: TGTGCCAGCAGCCTTTGGGGGGGCAACTCTGGAAACACCATATATTTT. It codes for CASSLWGGNSGNTIYF. The full variable domain, with the rest looked up from reference TRBV11-2 and TRBJ1-3, is EAGVAQSPRYKIIEKRQSVAFWCNPISGHATLYWYQQILGQGPKLLIQFQNNGVVDDSQLPKDRFSAERLKGVDSTLKIQPAKLEDSAVYLCASSLWGGNSGNTIYFGEGSWLTVV.

The rearrangement uses TRBV28 and TRBJ2-1, with a tentative D call TRBD2 (6 bases). The CDR3 is 14 amino acids. Germline CDR1 is MDHEN and CDR2 is SYDVKM. The germline V and J ends were trimmed by 6 bases and 3 bases, with 12 bases remaining between them. The CDR3 DNA reads TGTGCCAGCAGCGGGGGACCGAACTACAATGAGCAGTTCTTC. As protein: CASSGGPNYNEQFF.

This chain connects TRBV6-1 to TRBJ1-3; D uncertain. With 1 base removed from V and 8 bases from J, the gap between germline ends came to 12 bases. Germline V gene sequence: CDR1 MNHNS, CDR2 SASEGT. CDR3 size: 14 residues. CDR3 sequence: CASSEGQAGDTIYF. Here the CDR3 DNA reads TGTGCCAGCAGTGAAGGGCAGGCCGGGGACACCATATATTTT.

This clone was found a few times. This rearrangement joins TRBV19 to TRBJ2-1; D remains unclear. Trimming took off 0 bases at V and 5 bases at J, with 8 bases between the two ends. From germline, CDR1 is LNHDA and CDR2 SQIVND (reference sequence). This CDR3 is 14 amino acids long. CDR3 sequence (DNA): TGTGCCAGTAGTATAGACAGCGCCGACAATGAGCAGTTCTTC. This codes for CASSIDSADNEQFF.

The V call is TRBV10-3, the J call TRBJ2-6; D ambiguous. The CDR3 sequence is 14 residues long. Germline V gives CDR1 ENHRY, CDR2 SYGVKD. V lost 2 bases, J lost 3 bases, and 5 bases lay in between. The CDR3 DNA reads as TGTGCCATCAGTGAGGAGGTTGGGGCCAACGTCCTGACTTTC. This gives the protein CAISEEVGANVLTF.